Following are 25 T cell receptor beta chains from one sample sequenced in a study of identical twins' blood T cells (dated by TCRdb to 2013 to 2014). The receptor library was made with 5' RACE. Sequenced using an Illumina Genome Analyzer IIx. Clones were called with MiXCR by TCRdb after fastp trimmed the public reads at Q25, and only in-frame beta chains were retained. Each CDR3 protein gets just one entry, which takes the most common genes and DNA from the rows behind it. The sample table shows 350,000 to 400,000 distinct CDR3 sequences, and roughly 30% are seen once. The leading ten clones occupy 6% to 7% of the sample. The sequenced material came from PBMCs. Every receptor here comes from a woman between 18 and 55 years old in good health.

V gene TRBV29-1 combines with J gene TRBJ2-3; tentatively, D is TRBD2 (6 bases). CDR3 length equals 13 residues. The germline CDR1 and CDR2 sequences are SQVTM and ANQGSEA. V dropped 7 bases and J dropped 5 bases, with 16 bases sitting between them. In DNA, the CDR3 is TGCAGCGGCGGGGCAGGGAGCGAAGATACGCAGTATTTT. Amino acid sequence: CSGGAGSEDTQYF.

This clonotype was counted a few times. The chain uses TRBV20-1 and TRBJ1-1; D is undetermined. With 0 bases removed from V and 3 bases from J, the gap between germline ends came to 14 bases. This CDR3 region has 15 residues. The germline V gene encodes CDR1 DFQATT and CDR2 SNEGSKA (reference sequence). CDR3 sequence reads: CSARDLGVWDTEAFF. Written as DNA, the CDR3 is TGCAGTGCTAGAGATCTCGGGGTCTGGGACACTGAAGCTTTCTTT.

This clonotype was counted only a few times. The chain is built from TRBV12-3 or TRBV12-4 and TRBJ1-3; the D is unclear. V lost 1 base to trimming and J lost 0 bases, with 13 bases between them. The CDR3 covers 17 residues. Here the CDR3 reads CASSLVVTTLSGNTIYF. The CDR3 DNA reads as TGTGCCAGCAGTTTAGTAGTCACTACGCTCTCTGGAAACACCATATATTTT.

The chain combines TRBV7-2 with TRBJ1-6; 7 bases match TRBD1. Germline V gives CDR1 SGHTA, CDR2 FQGNSA. Trimming at V came to 1 base and at J to 7 bases, leaving 4 bases not matched to a gene. The CDR3 totals 15 residues. The CDR3 DNA follows: TGTGCCAGCAGCTTAGAAGGGACAGTGAATTCACCCCTCCACTTT. Translating gives CASSLEGTVNSPLHF.

As DNA, the CDR3 is TGTGCCAGCAGTTGGAAGTCAGATACGCAGTATTTT. Its protein product is CASSWKSDTQYF. This chain links TRBV12-3 or TRBV12-4 with TRBJ2-3; D gene ambiguous. V lost 4 bases and J 4 bases, leaving 6 bases between the germline ends. The length of the CDR3 is 12 residues.

There are many counts of this clonotype. The V and J genes are TRBV7-8 and TRBJ2-3, with 7 bases matching TRBD2. The junction had 10 bases not matched to a gene; V was cut back by 1 base and J by 0 bases. The CDR3 loop spans 18 amino acids. Germline V CDR1 and CDR2: SGHVS, FQNEAQ. The CDR3 sequence: CASSLGLLPGGSTDTQYF. CDR3 nucleotides: TGTGCCAGCAGCTTAGGACTCTTACCGGGGGGAAGCACAGATACGCAGTATTTT.

J is TRBJ2-2 and V is TRBV27, with D tentatively TRBD1 (5 bases). Germline V gives CDR1 MNHEY, CDR2 SMNVEV (reference sequence). The CDR3 sequence is 14 residues long. The V and J ends lost 5 bases and 3 bases respectively, with 10 bases between them. The CDR3 protein is CASSRGHYTGELFF. In nucleotides, the CDR3 is TGTGCCAGCAGTCGTGGACATTACACCGGGGAGCTGTTTTTT.

CDR3 DNA: TGTGCCTGGAATCCAGGGACTAGCGGGAGTAATGAGCAGTTCTTC. It translates to CAWNPGTSGSNEQFF. The chain joins TRBV30 to TRBJ2-1, with 14 bases lining up with TRBD2. The CDR3 has 15 amino acids. Germline lookup yields CDR1 GTSNPN and CDR2 SVGIG (reference sequence). V lost 4 bases and J lost 7; bases outside the gene matches: 6.

This clonotype was counted ten times or more. The V and J genes are TRBV7-9 and TRBJ1-1; no firm D call. Trimming pared 1 base from V and 1 base from J, leaving 7 bases between. This CDR3 region has 14 residues. Looked up from germline, CDR1 is SEHNR and CDR2 is FQNEAQ (reference sequence). Here the CDR3 reads CASSLVRGNTEAFF. CDR3 sequence (DNA): TGTGCCAGCAGCTTAGTCCGGGGGAACACTGAAGCTTTCTTT.

In this sample, this clonotype turned up a few times. This chain connects TRBV3-1 to TRBJ2-7; D call uncertain. This CDR3 is 12 amino acids long. Trimming took 2 bases from V and 4 from J, leaving 6 bases between them. The V gene's germline CDR1 is LGHDT and CDR2 YNNKEL (reference sequence). The DNA of the CDR3 is TGTGCCAGCAGCCAATTCGGGTACGAGCAGTACTTC. Translating it yields CASSQFGYEQYF.

CDR3 loop: CASSTGHLKGDTIYF. The CDR3 DNA reads TGTGCCAGCTCAACGGGACACCTAAAAGGGGACACCATATATTTT. The chain recombines TRBV18 with TRBJ1-3, with a possible D match to TRBD1 (6 bases). V lost 5 bases, J lost 8 bases, and 19 bases lay in between. There are 15 residues in the CDR3. Germline CDR1 KGHSH, CDR2 LQKENI.

This clonotype has only a few counts. The chain links TRBV20-1 to TRBJ2-2; 11 positions match TRBD2. Trimming at V came to 4 bases and at J to 5 bases, leaving 6 bases not matched to a gene. Germline lookup yields CDR1 DFQATT and CDR2 SNEGSKA (reference sequence). The CDR3 sequence is 15 residues long. The CDR3 nucleotides are TGCAGTGCTATCGGGACTAGCGGACCAACCGGGGAGCTGTTTTTT. This gives the protein CSAIGTSGPTGELFF.

The chain links TRBV28 to TRBJ1-5; 7 bases agree with TRBD1. With 9 bases clipped from V and 3 bases from J, the junction kept 8 bases outside the gene matches. Per germline, CDR1 MDHEN and CDR2 SYDVKM. The length of the CDR3 is 14 residues. CDR3 DNA: TGTGCCAGTAACTGGGGACAGAACAATCAGCCCCAGCATTTT. The encoded protein is CASNWGQNNQPQHF.

The gene calls are TRBV12-3 or TRBV12-4 and TRBJ2-7; 8 bases agree with TRBD2. The CDR3 extends over 15 amino acids. Trimming at V came to 6 bases and at J to 0 bases, leaving 7 bases not matched to a gene. The CDR3 nucleotides are TGTGCCAGCAGCCTTCTTAGCGGGGCCTCCTACGAGCAGTACTTC. Encoded protein: CASSLLSGASYEQYF.

CDR3 DNA sequence: TGTGCCAGCAGCCCCCGTATAGGGGGGGGCGACAGCTCCTACGAGCAGTACTTC. It codes for CASSPRIGGGDSSYEQYF. V gene TRBV3-1 combines with J gene TRBJ2-7; D is perhaps TRBD2 (7 bases). Germline V lookup: CDR1 LGHDT, CDR2 YNNKEL (reference sequence). The CDR3 covers 18 residues. The V end was cut by 4 bases, the J end by 0 bases, with 22 bases between.

The V and J genes are TRBV19 and TRBJ1-2; D gene ambiguous. The CDR3 is made up of 14 amino acids. The germline V and J ends were trimmed by 2 bases and 4 bases, with 11 bases remaining between them. The V gene's germline CDR1 is LNHDA and CDR2 SQIVND (reference sequence). The CDR3 protein is CASSISGLVYGYTF. As DNA, the CDR3 is TGTGCCAGTAGTATATCAGGTCTCGTCTATGGCTACACCTTC.

The table lists this clonotype with a few counts. V gene TRBV20-1 combines with J gene TRBJ2-4; 10 positions agree with TRBD2. CDR3 length equals 16 residues. Germline CDR1 DFQATT, CDR2 SNEGSKA (reference sequence). The ends lost 5 bases at V and 6 bases at J; junction bases unmatched: 13. CDR3 sequence (DNA): TGCAGTGCTCATCCACAGCGGGGGGGCCGTGGAAACATTCAGTACTTC. Encoded protein: CSAHPQRGGRGNIQYF.

Only a few counts were recorded for this clonotype. J is TRBJ2-7 and V is TRBV20-1; 12 nucleotides align to TRBD1. Germline CDR1 reads DFQATT; CDR2 reads SNEGSKA (reference sequence). V lost 5 bases to trimming and J lost 2 bases; unmatched junction nucleotides: 7. CDR3 length: 15 amino acids. In nucleotides, the CDR3 is TGCAGTGCTGTCCCCGGGACAGGGGGCCCCTACGAGCAGTACTTC. This codes for CSAVPGTGGPYEQYF.

In this sample, this clonotype turned up once. V usage is TRBV12-3 or TRBV12-4 and J usage is TRBJ1-1; D is perhaps TRBD1 (5 bases). This CDR3 has 13 residues. V lost 4 bases and J 6 bases, leaving 12 bases between the germline ends. The CDR3 region has the DNA TGTGCCAGCAGTTCAGACGGAGGGGCTGAAGCTTTCTTT. This sequence encodes CASSSDGGAEAFF.

The chain carries TRBV6-2 or TRBV6-3 and TRBJ2-3, with 13 bases lining up with TRBD2. Per the germline V gene, CDR1 is MNHEY and CDR2 is SVGEGT. The CDR3 is 19 residues long. V lost 2 bases and J lost 10; bases outside the gene matches: 18. The CDR3 loop reads CASSYRTSGREALKDAQYF. The CDR3 bases are TGTGCCAGCAGTTACCGGACTAGCGGGAGAGAGGCGCTAAAGGATGCGCAGTATTTT.

The CDR3 DNA sequence: TGCAGTGCTAGGGACCGTGGACTGGAGACCCAGTACTTC. Translation: CSARDRGLETQYF. The J gene is TRBJ2-5, the V gene TRBV20-1, with D maybe TRBD2 (5 bases). Germline V lookup: CDR1 DFQATT, CDR2 SNEGSKA (reference sequence). The CDR3 loop spans 13 amino acids. Trimming cost V 3 bases and J 5 bases, with 13 bases left between them.

The chain joins TRBV29-1 to TRBJ1-2; a possible D gene is TRBD1 (6 bases). V was pared by 8 bases and J by 13 bases, with 17 bases between. CDR1 and CDR2 (germline): SQVTM, ANQGSEA. The CDR3 runs to 10 residues. As DNA, the CDR3 is TGCAGCACTGGACAGCAAGACCTCACCTTC. Its translation is CSTGQQDLTF.

This clonotype showed up just a few times. This CDR3 reads CASSEQGQGNNEQFF. The CDR3 DNA follows: TGTGCCAGCAGTGAACAGGGACAGGGAAACAATGAGCAGTTCTTC. The gene calls are TRBV2 and TRBJ2-1, with 9 bases aligning to TRBD1. In germline, CDR1 is SNHLY, CDR2 FYNNEI. V trimming: 2 bases; J trimming: 5 bases; junction bases outside the gene matches: 4. The CDR3 is 15 residues long.

This clonotype was counted at least ten times. The genes are TRBV29-1 and TRBJ1-2; a weak D match, TRBD1 (5 bases). The CDR3 spans 10 residues. The germline gives CDR1 SQVTM, CDR2 ANQGSEA. Trimming took 3 bases from V and 11 from J, leaving 10 bases between them. The chain's CDR3 is CSVDSRAYTF. CDR3 nucleotides: TGCAGCGTTGACTCCAGGGCATACACCTTC.

This clonotype was seen more than once but under ten times. Its ends do not fully match the called genes, so a read error is possible. V is TRBV5-1 and J is TRBJ2-3, with no clear D. Germline V CDR1 and CDR2: SGHRS, YFSETQ. The CDR3 runs to 13 residues. The CDR3 spells CASSLFSTDTQYF. CDR3 DNA sequence: TGTGCCAGCAGTTTATTTAGCACAGATACGCAGTATTTT.